The 8 T cell receptor beta chains in this list originate from one sample, sequenced in a study of blood T cell repertoires in COVID-19. The data were produced by immunoSEQ multiplex PCR, yet TCRdb's version contains in-frame clones alone and is incomplete. The profile shows about 280,000 clones, 65% to 90% of them singletons. Sequenced input: peripheral blood. Receptor source: a woman aged 70-85 years with COVID-19, enrolled during active disease.

CDR3 DNA: TGCGCCAGCAGCTTACTGGGAGCCTCTGGAAACACCATATATTTT. This codes for CASSLLGASGNTIYF. This sequence joins TRBV5-1 and TRBJ1-3; no clear D. CDR3 length: 15 amino acids. The V end lost 2 bases, the J end lost 0 bases, and 9 bases lay between the germline ends. CDR1 is SGHRS, CDR2 YFSETQ, per germline.

The V gene is TRBV7-9, the J gene TRBJ2-3, with D perhaps TRBD2 (5 bases). The CDR3 spans 15 residues. CDR1 SEHNR and CDR2 FQNEAQ come from the germline V gene (reference sequence). V lost 6 bases to trimming and J lost 2 bases, with 15 bases between them. The CDR3 protein is CASRRSGIFTDTQYF. CDR3 coding DNA: TGTGCCAGCAGAAGATCCGGGATTTTCACAGATACGCAGTATTTT.

The rearrangement links TRBV6-5 to TRBJ2-2, with TRBD1 identical over 10 bases. This CDR3 spans 14 amino acids. Germline trimming cut 8 bases from V and 4 bases from J; bases unmatched to any gene: 4. CDR1 MNHEY and CDR2 SVGAGI come from the germline V gene. The CDR3 DNA sequence: TGTGCCAGCCTCGGGACAGGGGTCACCGGGGAGCTGTTTTTT. Its translation is CASLGTGVTGELFF.

The genes are TRBV7-9 and TRBJ2-1, with TRBD2 as a possible D gene (5 bases). The CDR3 consists of 16 residues. The germline V and J ends were trimmed by 5 bases and 0 bases, with 14 bases remaining between them. In germline, CDR1 is SEHNR, CDR2 FQNEAQ (reference sequence). Here the CDR3 DNA reads TGTGCCAGCAGCCCCGCAGGCAGCGGCTCCTACAATGAGCAGTTCTTC. Protein product: CASSPAGSGSYNEQFF. Full variable domain (outside the CDR3, taken from reference TRBV7-9 and TRBJ2-1): DTGVSQNPRHKITKRGQNVTFRCDPISEHNRLYWYRQTLGQGPEFLTYFQNEAQLEKSRLLSDRFSAERPKGSFSTLEIQRTEQGDSAMYLCASSPAGSGSYNEQFFGPGTRLTVL.

The sample holds one count of this clone. The rearrangement joins TRBV24-1 to TRBJ2-7, with D perhaps TRBD1 (5 bases). The CDR3 loop spans 13 amino acids. Germline assignment: CDR1 KGHDR and CDR2 SFDVKD. V was cut by 5 bases and J by 1 base, with 8 bases left in between. The CDR3 loop is CATSGGESYEQYF. CDR3 coding DNA: TGTGCCACCAGTGGGGGCGAGTCCTACGAGCAGTACTTC.

The CDR3 is CASSNLGGEETQYF. CDR3 bases: TGTGCCAGCAGCAACCTGGGGGGGGAAGAGACCCAGTACTTC. The chain uses TRBV5-4 and TRBJ2-5; 7 bases fit TRBD2. V shed 4 bases, J shed 3 bases, and the junction held 6 bases outside the gene matches. The CDR3 spans 14 residues. The germline V gene has CDR1 SGHNT and CDR2 YYREEE (reference sequence).

The chain is built from TRBV10-3 and TRBJ2-5, with 12 bases identical to TRBD2. Germline CDR1 reads ENHRY; CDR2 reads SYGVKD. This CDR3 region has 16 residues. With V trimmed by 6 bases and J by 1 base, 6 bases remained unmatched. CDR3 in amino acids: CAIRPSGGALQETQYF. The CDR3 bases are TGTGCCATCAGACCTAGCGGGGGGGCTCTCCAAGAGACCCAGTACTTC.

The V and J genes are TRBV7-9 and TRBJ1-2, with a possible D match to TRBD1 (6 bases). The CDR3 runs to 16 residues. Germline CDR1 SEHNR, CDR2 FQNEAQ (reference sequence). V shed 6 bases and J shed 0 bases, with 17 bases lying between them. CDR3 in amino acids: CASSSSGDTSNYGYTF. CDR3 in DNA: TGTGCCAGCAGTTCAAGCGGGGACACCTCTAACTATGGCTACACCTTC.